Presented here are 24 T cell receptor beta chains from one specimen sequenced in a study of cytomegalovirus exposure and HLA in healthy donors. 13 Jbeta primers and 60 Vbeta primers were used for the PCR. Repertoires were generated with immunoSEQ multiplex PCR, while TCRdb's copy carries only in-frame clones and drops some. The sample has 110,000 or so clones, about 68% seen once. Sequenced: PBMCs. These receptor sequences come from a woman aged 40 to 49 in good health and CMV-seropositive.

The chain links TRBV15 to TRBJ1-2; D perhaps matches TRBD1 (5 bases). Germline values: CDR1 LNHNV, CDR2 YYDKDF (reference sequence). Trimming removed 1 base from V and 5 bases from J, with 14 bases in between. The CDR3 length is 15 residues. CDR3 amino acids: CATSRGPQGGYGYTF. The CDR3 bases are TGTGCCACCAGCAGAGGTCCGCAGGGAGGTTATGGCTACACCTTC.

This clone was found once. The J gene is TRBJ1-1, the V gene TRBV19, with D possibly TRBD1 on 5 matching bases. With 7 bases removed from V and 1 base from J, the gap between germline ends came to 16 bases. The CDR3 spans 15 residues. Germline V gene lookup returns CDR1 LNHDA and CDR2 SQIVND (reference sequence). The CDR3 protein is CASTHRGRKNTEAFF. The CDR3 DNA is TGTGCCAGTACCCATCGGGGGAGGAAGAACACTGAAGCTTTCTTT.

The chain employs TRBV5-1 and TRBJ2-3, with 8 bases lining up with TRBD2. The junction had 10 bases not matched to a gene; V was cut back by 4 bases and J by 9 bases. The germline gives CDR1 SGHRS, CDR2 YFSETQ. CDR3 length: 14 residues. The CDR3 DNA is TGCGCCAGCAGCGTCCCTACTAGCGGAGAAACGCAGTATTTT. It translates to CASSVPTSGETQYF.

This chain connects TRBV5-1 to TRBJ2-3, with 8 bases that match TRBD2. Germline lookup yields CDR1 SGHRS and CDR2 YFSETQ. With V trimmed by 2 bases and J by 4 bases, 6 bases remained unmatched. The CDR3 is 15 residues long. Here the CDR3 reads CASSLQRGTSDTQYF. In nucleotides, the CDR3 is TGCGCCAGCAGCTTACAGCGGGGGACTTCAGATACGCAGTATTTT.

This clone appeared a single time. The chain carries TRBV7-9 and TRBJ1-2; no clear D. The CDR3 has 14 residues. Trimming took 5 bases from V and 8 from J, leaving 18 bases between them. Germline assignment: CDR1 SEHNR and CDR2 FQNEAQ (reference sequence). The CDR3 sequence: CASSPQRPGGGYTF. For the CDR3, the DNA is TGTGCCAGCAGCCCTCAACGTCCCGGAGGAGGCTACACCTTC.

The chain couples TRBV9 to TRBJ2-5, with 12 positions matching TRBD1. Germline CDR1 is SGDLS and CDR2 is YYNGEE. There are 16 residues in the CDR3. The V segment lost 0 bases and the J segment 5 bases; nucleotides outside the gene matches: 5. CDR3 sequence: CASSVAGTGGAETQYF. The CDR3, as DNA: TGTGCCAGCAGCGTAGCTGGGACAGGGGGCGCGGAGACCCAGTACTTC.

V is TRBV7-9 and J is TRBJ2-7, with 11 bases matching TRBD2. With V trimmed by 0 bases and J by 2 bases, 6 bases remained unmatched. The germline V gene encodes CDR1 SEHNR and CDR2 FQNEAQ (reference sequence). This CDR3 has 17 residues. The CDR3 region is CASSLAPSGGSAYEQYF. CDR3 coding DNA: TGTGCCAGCAGCTTAGCCCCTAGCGGGGGGTCGGCCTACGAGCAGTACTTC.

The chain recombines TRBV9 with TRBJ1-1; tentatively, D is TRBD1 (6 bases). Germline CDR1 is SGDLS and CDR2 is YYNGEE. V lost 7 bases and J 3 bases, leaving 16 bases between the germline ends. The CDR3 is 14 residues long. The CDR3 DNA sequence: TGTGCCAGCGGAAGGGGGGGTTGGGACACTGAAGCTTTCTTT. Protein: CASGRGGWDTEAFF. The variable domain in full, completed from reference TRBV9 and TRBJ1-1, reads DSGVTQTPKHLITATGQRVTLRCSPRSGDLSVYWYQQSLDQGLQFLIQYYNGEERAKGNILERFSAQQFPDLHSELNLSSLELGDSALYFCASGRGGWDTEAFFGQGTRLTVV.

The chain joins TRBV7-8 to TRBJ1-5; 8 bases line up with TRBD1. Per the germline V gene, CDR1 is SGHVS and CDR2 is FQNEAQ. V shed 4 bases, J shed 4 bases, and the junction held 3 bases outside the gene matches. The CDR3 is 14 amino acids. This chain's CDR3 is CASSSTGANQPQHF. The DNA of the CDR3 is TGTGCCAGCAGCTCGACAGGGGCGAATCAGCCCCAGCATTTT.

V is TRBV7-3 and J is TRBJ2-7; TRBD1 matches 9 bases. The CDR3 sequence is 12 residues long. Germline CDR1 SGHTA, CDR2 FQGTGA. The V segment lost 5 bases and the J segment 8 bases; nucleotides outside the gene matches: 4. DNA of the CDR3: TGTGCCAGCAGCCCGGGACAGGGTCAGCAGTACTTC. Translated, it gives CASSPGQGQQYF.

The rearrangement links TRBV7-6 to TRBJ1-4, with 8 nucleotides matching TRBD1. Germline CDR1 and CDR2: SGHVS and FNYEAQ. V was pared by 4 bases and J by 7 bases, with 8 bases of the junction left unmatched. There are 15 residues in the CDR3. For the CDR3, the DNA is TGTGCCAGCAGCTCGCGACAGGGGCGGGTTGAAAAACTGTTTTTT. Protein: CASSSRQGRVEKLFF.

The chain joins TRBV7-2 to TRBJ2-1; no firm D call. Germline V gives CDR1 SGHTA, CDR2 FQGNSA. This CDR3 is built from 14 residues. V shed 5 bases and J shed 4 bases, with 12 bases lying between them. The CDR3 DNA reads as TGTGCCAGCAGCCCCACCGACTCGTACAATGAGCAGTTCTTC. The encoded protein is CASSPTDSYNEQFF.

The DNA of the CDR3 is TGTGCCAGCAGCTTAACGGAAGGGGCTAGGGGGGGCCAAGAGACCCAGTACTTC. It encodes CASSLTEGARGGQETQYF. The chain recombines TRBV7-9 with TRBJ2-5, with a possible D match to TRBD2 (7 bases). The V end lost 2 bases, the J end lost 1 base, and 20 bases lay between the germline ends. The CDR3 sequence is 18 residues long. CDR1 and CDR2 from the germline V gene are SEHNR and FQNEAQ (reference sequence). The entire variable domain, with the rest obtained from reference TRBV7-9 and TRBJ2-5, is as follows: DTGVSQNPRHKITKRGQNVTFRCDPISEHNRLYWYRQTLGQGPEFLTYFQNEAQLEKSRLLSDRFSAERPKGSFSTLEIQRTEQGDSAMYLCASSLTEGARGGQETQYFGPGTRLLVL.

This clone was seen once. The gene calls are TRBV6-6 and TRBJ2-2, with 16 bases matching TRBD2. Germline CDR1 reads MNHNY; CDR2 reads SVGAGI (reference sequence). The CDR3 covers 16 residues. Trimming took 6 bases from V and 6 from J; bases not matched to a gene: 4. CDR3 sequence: CASSRGTSGGAGELFF. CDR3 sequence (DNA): TGTGCCAGCAGCCGAGGGACTAGCGGGGGGGCCGGGGAGCTGTTTTTT.

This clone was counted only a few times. The CDR3 bases are TGTGCCAGCAGCTACGTAAGACAGGGTGGGACAGATACGCAGTATTTT. Amino acid sequence: CASSYVRQGGTDTQYF. The V call is TRBV7-8, the J call TRBJ2-3; 7 positions match TRBD1. The CDR3 sequence is 16 residues long. Per the germline V gene, CDR1 is SGHVS and CDR2 is FQNEAQ. The trim removed 4 bases at V and 3 bases at J, leaving 10 bases unmatched. The full variable domain, rest sourced from reference TRBV7-8 and TRBJ2-3, is GAGVSQSPRYKVAKRGQDVALRCDPISGHVSLFWYQQALGQGPEFLTYFQNEAQLDKSGLPSDRFFAERPEGSVSTLKIQRTQQEDSAVYLCASSYVRQGGTDTQYFGPGTRLTVL.

In nucleotides, the CDR3 is TGTGCCAGCAGTTCGACAGAGAACTATGGCTACACCTTC. The encoded protein is CASSSTENYGYTF. This chain connects TRBV6-6 to TRBJ1-2; possible D gene TRBD1, 5 bases. Between the trimmed V and J ends, which lost 4 bases and 2 bases, there was a span of 8 bases. The germline V gene encodes CDR1 MNHNY and CDR2 SVGAGI (reference sequence). This CDR3 contains 13 residues.

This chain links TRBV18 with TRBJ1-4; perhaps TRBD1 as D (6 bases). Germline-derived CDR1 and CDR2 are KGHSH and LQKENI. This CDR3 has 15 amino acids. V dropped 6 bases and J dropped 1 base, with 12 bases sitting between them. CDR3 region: CASSPTQGTNEKLFF. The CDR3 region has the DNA TGTGCCAGCTCGCCCACACAGGGAACTAATGAAAAACTGTTTTTT. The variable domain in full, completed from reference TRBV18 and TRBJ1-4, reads NAGVMQNPRHLVRRRGQEARLRCSPMKGHSHVYWYRQLPEEGLKFMVYLQKENIIDESGMPKERFSAEFPKEGPSILRIQQVVRGDSAAYFCASSPTQGTNEKLFFGSGTQLSVL.

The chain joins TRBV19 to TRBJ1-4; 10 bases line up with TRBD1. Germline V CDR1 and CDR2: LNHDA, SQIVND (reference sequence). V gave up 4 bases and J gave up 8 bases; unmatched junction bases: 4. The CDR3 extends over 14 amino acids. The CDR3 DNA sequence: TGTGCCAGTAGTAGGGACAGGGGTGGCGAAAAACTGTTTTTT. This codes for CASSRDRGGEKLFF.

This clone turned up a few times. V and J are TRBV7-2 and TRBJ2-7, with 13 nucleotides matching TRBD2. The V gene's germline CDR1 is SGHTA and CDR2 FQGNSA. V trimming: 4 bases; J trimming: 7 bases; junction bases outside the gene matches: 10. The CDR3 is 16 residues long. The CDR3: CASSSSGGLAGREQYF. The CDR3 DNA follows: TGTGCCAGCAGCTCATCAGGGGGACTAGCGGGACGGGAGCAGTACTTC.

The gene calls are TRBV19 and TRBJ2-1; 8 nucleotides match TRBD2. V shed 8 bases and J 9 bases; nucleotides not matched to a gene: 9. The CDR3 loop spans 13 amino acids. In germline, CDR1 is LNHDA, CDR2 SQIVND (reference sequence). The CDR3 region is CASLGTSPIEQFF. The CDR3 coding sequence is TGTGCCAGTCTCGGGACTAGTCCCATTGAGCAGTTCTTC. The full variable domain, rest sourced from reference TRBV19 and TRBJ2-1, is DGGITQSPKYLFRKEGQNVTLSCEQNLNHDAMYWYRQDPGQGLRLIYYSQIVNDFQKGDIAEGYSVSREKKESFPLTVTSAQKNPTAFYLCASLGTSPIEQFFGPGTRLTVL.

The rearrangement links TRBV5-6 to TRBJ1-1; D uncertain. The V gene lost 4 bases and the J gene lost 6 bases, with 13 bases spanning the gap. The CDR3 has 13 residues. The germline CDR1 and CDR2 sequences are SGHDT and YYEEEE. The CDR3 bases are TGTGCCAGCAGCAGGTCCGTGGGCCCTGAAGCTTTCTTT. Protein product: CASSRSVGPEAFF.

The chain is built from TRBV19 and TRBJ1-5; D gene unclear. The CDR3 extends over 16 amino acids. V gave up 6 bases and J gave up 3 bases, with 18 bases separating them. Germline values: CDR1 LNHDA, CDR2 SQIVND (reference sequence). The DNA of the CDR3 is TGTGCCAGTAGCCCAGGTGGACGGACTTTCAATCAGCCCCAGCATTTT. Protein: CASSPGGRTFNQPQHF.

CDR3: CASSQGAGVTNEKLFF. In nucleotides, the CDR3 is TGCGCCAGCAGCCAAGGGGCGGGAGTAACTAATGAAAAACTGTTTTTT. This chain uses TRBV4-3 with TRBJ1-4, with unresolved D. V dropped 1 base and J dropped 1 base, with 10 bases sitting between them. The CDR3 sequence is 16 residues long. The germline V gene has CDR1 LGHNA and CDR2 YSLEER.

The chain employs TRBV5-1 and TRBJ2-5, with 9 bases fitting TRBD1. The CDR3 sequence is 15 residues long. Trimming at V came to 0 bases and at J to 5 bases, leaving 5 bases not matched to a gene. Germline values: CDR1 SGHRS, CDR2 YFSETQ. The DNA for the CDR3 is TGCGCCAGCAGCTTGGCACAGGGGGCTGAGGAGACCCAGTACTTC. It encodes CASSLAQGAEETQYF.